This T cell receptor beta chain was identified in a study of blood T cells in healthy people across ages. Study results and limitations: Changes seen in expanded clonotypes were possibly confounded by donor CMV status left unknown. More naive CD4+ cells and higher diversity were found in long-lived than in aged donors.

The V and J ends lost 1 base and 4 bases, in that order; junction bases with no gene match: 11. From germline, CDR1 is MGHRA and CDR2 YSYEKL. The CDR3 has 18 residues. Note on this clonotype: Its antigen remains unknown.

A second PCR, run for roughly 7 to 11 cycles, used a sample-barcoded 5' primer plus a J-beta primer mix. Every single cDNA molecule received a tag from a template-switch adaptor with 12 random nucleotides. TCRdb reprocessed the 5' RACE reads via MiXCR and lists one record per CDR3 protein. The table lists about 970,000 distinct CDR3 sequences, roughly half of them singletons. The TCR sequence derives from a woman aged 55-70 years in good health. What was sequenced was blood. The V call is TRBV4-1, the J call TRBJ2-3, with 10 bases fitting TRBD1. The CDR3, as DNA: TGCGCCAGCAGCCAAGGGAGGGCGAGAGGACAGGGGGCAGATACGCAGTATTTT. This translates into CASSQGRARGQGADTQYF.